These 29 T cell receptor beta chains came from one sample sequenced in a study of a mutant IDH1 vaccine in newly diagnosed glioma. These receptors are not linked to any known antigen. Sequenced by immunoSEQ multiplex PCR; TCRdb stores in-frame clones only, minus some. The sample includes some 87,000 clones, roughly four fifths of them seen just once. Regarding time point: week 47, end of study. Doses of 300 ug of mutant IDH1 20-mer peptide were given with topical imiquimod. The source material was PBMCs, sampled from a glioma patient whose treatment included an IDH1 peptide vaccine. These receptor sequences come from a man aged 40-55 years with glioma.

The chain employs TRBV7-2 and TRBJ2-5; 14 nucleotides align to TRBD2. Near its end, the DNA agrees better with TRBJ2-7, so the J call may be wrong. Germline values: CDR1 SGHTA, CDR2 FQGNSA. The length of the CDR3 is 16 residues. CDR3 amino acids: CASSSGGLAGGYEQYF. The CDR3 DNA is TGTGCCAGCAGCTCAGGAGGACTAGCGGGGGGATACGAGCAGTACTTC.

The J gene is TRBJ1-1, the V gene TRBV5-6, with a tentative D call TRBD1 (6 bases). The CDR3 sequence is 15 residues long. The germline V gene encodes CDR1 SGHDT and CDR2 YYEEEE. Trimming left V 4 bases short and J 5 bases short, with 18 bases between. CDR3 bases: TGTGCCAGCAGCACTAACAGGGTAGCAGGGACTGAAGCTTTCTTT. As protein: CASSTNRVAGTEAFF.

The chain recombines TRBV6-1 with TRBJ2-7, with D uncertain. The germline V gene encodes CDR1 MNHNS and CDR2 SASEGT. CDR3 length equals 13 residues. Trimming pared 4 bases from V and 3 bases from J, leaving 10 bases between. For the CDR3, the DNA is TGTGCCAGCAGTGTATCGTACAGCTACGAGCAGTACTTC. Protein sequence: CASSVSYSYEQYF.

This chain links TRBV19 with TRBJ1-5; 11 nucleotides match TRBD1. The CDR3 has 17 amino acids. CDR1 is LNHDA and CDR2 is SQIVND in the germline V gene (reference sequence). V gave up 3 bases and J gave up 6 bases; unmatched junction bases: 10. The CDR3: CASSIKWTGGGGQPQHF. CDR3 nucleotides: TGTGCCAGTAGTATTAAATGGACAGGGGGCGGGGGTCAGCCCCAGCATTTT. Full variable domain (outside the CDR3, taken from reference TRBV19 and TRBJ1-5): DGGITQSPKYLFRKEGQNVTLSCEQNLNHDAMYWYRQDPGQGLRLIYYSQIVNDFQKGDIAEGYSVSREKKESFPLTVTSAQKNPTAFYLCASSIKWTGGGGQPQHFGDGTRLSIL.

The chain uses TRBV6-5 and TRBJ1-2; 7 bases are shared with TRBD1. V was pared by 6 bases and J by 7 bases, with 5 bases of the junction left unmatched. This CDR3 has 12 residues. CDR1 is MNHEY and CDR2 is SVGAGI in the germline V gene. CDR3 coding DNA: TGTGCCAGCAGGGGACAGAAGGGTGGCTACACCTTC. Translating gives CASRGQKGGYTF.

Of note for this clone: Compared with germline, one end of the junction differs, possibly owing to a read error. The sample carries other DNA sequences with the same CDR3. The chain couples TRBV4-3 to TRBJ2-6; TRBD1 is a possible D gene (5 bases). CDR3 length: 16 residues. The germline V gene has CDR1 LGHNA and CDR2 YSLEER. For the CDR3, the DNA is TGCGCTAGCAGCCAGGGCGCCGACTCTGGGGCCAACGTCCTGACTTTC. This codes for CASSQGADSGANVLTF.

This rearrangement joins TRBV15 to TRBJ2-3; D may correspond to TRBD1 or TRBD2 (6 bases each). Germline V CDR1 and CDR2: LNHNV, YYDKDF (reference sequence). CDR3 length: 18 amino acids. With 0 bases removed from V and 2 bases from J, the gap between germline ends came to 18 bases. CDR3 in DNA: TGTGCCACCAGCAGAGATTGGAATACGGGGGCCAACACAGATACGCAGTATTTT. Residues: CATSRDWNTGANTDTQYF. The variable domain in full, completed from reference TRBV15 and TRBJ2-3, reads DAMVIQNPRYQVTQFGKPVTLSCSQTLNHNVMYWYQQKSSQAPKLLFHYYDKDFNNEADTPDNFQSRRPNTSFCFLDIRSPGLGDTAMYLCATSRDWNTGANTDTQYFGPGTRLTVL.

The genes are TRBV14 and TRBJ2-7, with no clear D. CDR1 is SGHDN and CDR2 is FVKESK in the germline V gene. Trimming cost V 2 bases and J 7 bases, with 9 bases left between them. This CDR3 comprises 12 residues. As DNA, the CDR3 is TGTGCCAGCAGCCAAACTTGGCAGGAGCAGTACTTC. Translation: CASSQTWQEQYF.

This clone has more than one count but fewer than ten. The V and J genes are TRBV7-9 and TRBJ1-1; 8 bases line up with TRBD1. The J segment lost 6 bases and the V segment lost 4 bases, leaving 7 bases of the junction unmatched. The CDR3 totals 14 residues. CDR1 and CDR2 (germline): SEHNR, FQNEAQ (reference sequence). CDR3 in amino acids: CASSSILRGPEAFF. The CDR3 nucleotides are TGTGCCAGCAGCTCTATACTCAGGGGGCCTGAAGCTTTCTTT.

This clone was counted between two and nine times. The CDR3 DNA is TGTGCCAGCAGCCCCTTAAACGAGCAGTACTTC. Residues: CASSPLNEQYF. The chain combines TRBV7-9 with TRBJ2-7; no definite D call. Per the germline V gene, CDR1 is SEHNR and CDR2 is FQNEAQ (reference sequence). This CDR3 is built from 11 residues. Trimming removed 5 bases from V and 5 bases from J, with 7 bases in between.

This clone occurred a few times. The chain joins TRBV6-5 to TRBJ2-7; weak D call: TRBD1 (5 bases). The CDR3 consists of 15 residues. The ends were cut back, 0 bases at V and 5 bases at J, with 14 bases in the middle. CDR1 is MNHEY, CDR2 SVGAGI, per germline. CDR3 bases: TGTGCCAGCAGTTACTCAGGGGATGCTGGTGACGAGCAGTACTTC. Residues: CASSYSGDAGDEQYF.

The CDR3 region has the DNA TGTGCCTGGAGCTCCTCAGGGCGGAATGAGCAGTTCTTC. It encodes CAWSSSGRNEQFF. The V and J genes are TRBV30 and TRBJ2-1; TRBD1 is a possible D gene (5 bases). V was pared by 3 bases and J by 7 bases, with 13 bases between. Germline CDR1 GTSNPN, CDR2 SVGIG (reference sequence). This CDR3 has 13 residues.

Regarding this clone: A junction end diverges from the germline sequence, so it may reflect a read error. The chain combines TRBV5-1 with TRBJ1-4; 7 bases are a match to TRBD1. Germline CDR1 is SGHRS and CDR2 is YFSETQ. The CDR3 extends over 14 amino acids. DNA for the CDR3: TGCGCCAGCAGATTGGACAGGTCTAATGAAAAACTGTTTTTT. Residues: CASRLDRSNEKLFF. Full variable domain (outside the CDR3, taken from reference TRBV5-1 and TRBJ1-4): KAGVTQTPRYLIKTRGQQVTLSCSPISGHRSVSWYQQTPGQGLQFLFEYFSETQRNKGNFPGRFSGRQFSNSRSEMNVSTLELGDSALYLCASRLDRSNEKLFFGSGTQLSVL.

The chain combines TRBV19 with TRBJ1-5; D is undetermined. The CDR3 covers 14 residues. Trimming left V 5 bases short and J 2 bases short, with 10 bases between. Germline assignment: CDR1 LNHDA and CDR2 SQIVND (reference sequence). CDR3: CASSLTGRNQPQHF. For the CDR3, the DNA is TGTGCCAGTAGTTTAACGGGCCGCAATCAGCCCCAGCATTTT.

This clone was seen a handful of times. CDR3: CASSFGQQIEAFF. CDR3 nucleotides: TGTGCCAGCAGCTTTGGACAGCAAATTGAAGCTTTCTTT. This sequence joins TRBV5-4 and TRBJ1-1; a possible D gene is TRBD1 (6 bases). Germline CDR1 is SGHNT and CDR2 is YYREEE (reference sequence). The CDR3 sequence is 13 residues long. V was cut by 2 bases and J by 7 bases, with 12 bases left in between.

V is TRBV28 and J is TRBJ1-2; D perhaps matches TRBD1 (5 bases). The length of the CDR3 is 13 residues. V was clipped by 2 bases and J by 4 bases, with 8 bases between them. The germline V gene encodes CDR1 MDHEN and CDR2 SYDVKM. The CDR3 here is CASSLQGFYGYTF. CDR3 DNA: TGTGCCAGCAGTTTACAGGGTTTCTATGGCTACACCTTC.

This clone was recorded a few times. CDR3 in DNA: TGTGCCAGCTCACTAGGACTAGCGGCAACTCCCGGGGAGACCCAGTACTTC. It yields the protein CASSLGLAATPGETQYF. This rearrangement joins TRBV18 to TRBJ2-5; 10 bases are shared with TRBD2. CDR3 length equals 17 residues. Per germline, CDR1 KGHSH and CDR2 LQKENI. Trimming cost V 4 bases and J 5 bases; bases outside gene matches: 13.

This clone has just a few counts. V and J are TRBV4-2 and TRBJ1-3, with D unresolved. CDR3 size: 16 residues. CDR1 is LGHNA, CDR2 YNFKEQ, per germline. V shed 0 bases and J shed 0 bases, with 9 bases lying between them. The chain's CDR3 is CASSQDMRRSGNTIYF. The CDR3 DNA is TGTGCCAGCAGCCAAGATATGAGGCGCTCTGGAAACACCATATATTTT.

This clone counts as medium-sized (0.01 to 0.1%). As DNA, the CDR3 is TGTGCCAGCAGCTTGATGGGGAGCGGCAATCAGCCCCAGCATTTT. Translating it yields CASSLMGSGNQPQHF. This chain uses TRBV5-6 with TRBJ1-5; D call uncertain. V gave up 1 base and J gave up 2 bases, with 10 bases separating them. CDR3 length: 15 amino acids. Germline V CDR1 and CDR2: SGHDT, YYEEEE.

J is TRBJ1-3 and V is TRBV15; a weak D match, TRBD1 (6 bases). The CDR3 sequence is 15 residues long. V was pared by 0 bases and J by 4 bases, with 10 bases between. The germline V gene encodes CDR1 LNHNV and CDR2 YYDKDF (reference sequence). The CDR3 loop is CATSRDPGEGNTIYF. CDR3 sequence (DNA): TGTGCCACCAGCAGAGATCCAGGGGAAGGAAACACCATATATTTT.

This clone was seen only a few times. The rearrangement links TRBV25-1 to TRBJ2-5; tentatively, D is TRBD1 (5 bases). V was trimmed by 2 bases and J by 5 bases, leaving 12 bases between them. CDR1 is MGHDK and CDR2 is SYGVNS in the germline V gene. This CDR3 is built from 14 residues. The CDR3 loop reads CASSEAAGWETQYF. DNA for the CDR3: TGTGCCAGCAGTGAAGCGGCAGGGTGGGAGACCCAGTACTTC.

This chain joins TRBV28 and TRBJ1-1; TRBD1 is a possible D gene (5 bases). The V gene's germline CDR1 is MDHEN and CDR2 SYDVKM. The V gene lost 3 bases and the J gene lost 6 bases, with 17 bases spanning the gap. The CDR3 covers 15 residues. As DNA, the CDR3 is TGTGCCAGCAGTTTGTGGGGCCTCGGTCGGCCTGAAGCTTTCTTT. Translating gives CASSLWGLGRPEAFF.

The rearrangement uses TRBV18 and TRBJ2-5, with D tentatively TRBD1 (6 bases). The CDR3 contains 14 residues. Germline-derived CDR1 and CDR2 are KGHSH and LQKENI. V dropped 3 bases and J dropped 5 bases, with 13 bases sitting between them. CDR3 loop: CASSPGTRRETQYF. The DNA of the CDR3 is TGTGCCAGCTCACCCGGGACAAGGAGGGAGACCCAGTACTTC.

The J gene is TRBJ2-5, the V gene TRBV28, with a weak D call TRBD1 (6 bases). Germline V gene data show CDR1 as MDHEN and CDR2 as SYDVKM. This CDR3 spans 12 amino acids. Trimming removed 6 bases from V and 5 bases from J, with 10 bases in between. The CDR3 nucleotides are TGTGCCAGCAGCAACAGGGTTGAGACCCAGTACTTC. Translated: CASSNRVETQYF.

This clone was seen just once. The rearrangement links TRBV10-3 to TRBJ1-2; maybe TRBD1 (5 bases). V was shortened by 4 bases and J by 6 bases, with 15 bases between the two germline ends. The CDR3 covers 14 residues. Germline V lookup: CDR1 ENHRY, CDR2 SYGVKD. CDR3 in amino acids: CAISGGRSPDGYTF. CDR3 nucleotides: TGTGCCATCAGTGGGGGACGGTCCCCCGATGGCTACACCTTC.

The chain is built from TRBV18 and TRBJ1-5, with a weak D call TRBD1 (6 bases). Per the germline V gene, CDR1 is KGHSH and CDR2 is LQKENI. The CDR3 extends over 15 amino acids. Between the trimmed V and J ends, which lost 3 bases and 5 bases, there was a span of 14 bases. CDR3 sequence (DNA): TGTGCCAGCTCACCCAGGGGACGTCAGGATCAGCCCCAGCATTTT. It specifies CASSPRGRQDQPQHF.

The chain links TRBV19 to TRBJ1-3; a possible D gene is TRBD1 (6 bases). The V end lost 3 bases, the J end lost 4 bases, and 13 bases lay between the germline ends. The CDR3 is 15 residues long. Germline values: CDR1 LNHDA, CDR2 SQIVND (reference sequence). The CDR3 coding sequence is TGTGCCAGTAGTATCGACACAGGGTCCGGAAACACCATATATTTT. This sequence encodes CASSIDTGSGNTIYF.

The rearrangement joins TRBV4-3 to TRBJ2-1; 7 bases fit TRBD2. Germline CDR1 LGHNA, CDR2 YSLEER. The CDR3 length is 16 residues. Trimming removed 0 bases from V and 9 bases from J; junction bases left unmatched: 11. In DNA form, the CDR3 reads TGCGCCAGCAGCCAAGATCGAGCGGGATTTCATTGTGAGCAGTTCTTC. Translated: CASSQDRAGFHCEQFF.

The chain recombines TRBV28 with TRBJ1-1; D is uncertain. Trimming left V 10 bases short and J 11 bases short, with 17 bases between. CDR1 is MDHEN, CDR2 SYDVKM, per germline. CDR3 length: 11 residues. CDR3 sequence: CATQESLIAFF. For the CDR3, the DNA is TGTGCCACCCAGGAGTCGCTGATCGCTTTCTTT.